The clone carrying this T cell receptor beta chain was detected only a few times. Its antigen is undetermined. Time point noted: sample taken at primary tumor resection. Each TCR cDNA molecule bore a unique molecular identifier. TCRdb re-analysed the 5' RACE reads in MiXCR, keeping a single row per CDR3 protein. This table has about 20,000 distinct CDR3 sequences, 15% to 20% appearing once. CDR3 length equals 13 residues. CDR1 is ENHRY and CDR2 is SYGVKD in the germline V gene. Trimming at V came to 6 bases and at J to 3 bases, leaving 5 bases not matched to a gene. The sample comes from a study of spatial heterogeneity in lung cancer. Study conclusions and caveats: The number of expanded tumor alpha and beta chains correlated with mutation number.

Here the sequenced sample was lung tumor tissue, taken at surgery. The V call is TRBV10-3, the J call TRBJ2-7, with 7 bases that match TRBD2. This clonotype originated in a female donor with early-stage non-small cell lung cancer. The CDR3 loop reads CAIRSRDYYEQYF. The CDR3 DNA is TGTGCCATCAGGTCCCGGGACTACTACGAGCAGTACTTC.